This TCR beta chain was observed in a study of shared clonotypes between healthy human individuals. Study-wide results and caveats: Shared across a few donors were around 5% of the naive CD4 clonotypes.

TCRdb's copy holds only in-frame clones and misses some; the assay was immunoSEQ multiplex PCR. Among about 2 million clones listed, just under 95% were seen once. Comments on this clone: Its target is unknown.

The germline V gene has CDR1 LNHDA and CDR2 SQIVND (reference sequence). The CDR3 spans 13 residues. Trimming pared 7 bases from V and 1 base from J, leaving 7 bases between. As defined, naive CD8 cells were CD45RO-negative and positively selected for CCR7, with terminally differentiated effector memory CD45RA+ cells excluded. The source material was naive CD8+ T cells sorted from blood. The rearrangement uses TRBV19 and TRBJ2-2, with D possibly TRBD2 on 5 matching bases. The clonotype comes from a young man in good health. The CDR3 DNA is TGTGCCAGTATTCGGGGGAACACCGGGGAGCTGTTTTTT. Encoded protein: CASIRGNTGELFF.